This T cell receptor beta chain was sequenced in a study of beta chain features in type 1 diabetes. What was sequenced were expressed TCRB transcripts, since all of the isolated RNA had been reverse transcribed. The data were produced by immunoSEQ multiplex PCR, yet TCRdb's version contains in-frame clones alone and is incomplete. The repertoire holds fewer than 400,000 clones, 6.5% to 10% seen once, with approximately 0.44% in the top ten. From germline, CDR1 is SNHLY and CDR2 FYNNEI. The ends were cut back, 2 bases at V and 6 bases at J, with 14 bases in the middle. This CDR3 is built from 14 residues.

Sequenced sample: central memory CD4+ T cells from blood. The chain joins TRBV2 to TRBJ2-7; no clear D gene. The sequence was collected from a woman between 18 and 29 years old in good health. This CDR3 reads CASSEFRPPSEQYF. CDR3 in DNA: TGTGCCAGCAGTGAATTCCGTCCCCCCTCCGAGCAGTACTTC.